The 32 T cell receptor beta chains reported below all come from one sample, sequenced in a study of cytomegalovirus exposure and HLA in healthy donors (dated by TCRdb to about 2017). Libraries were made using the immunoSEQ multiplex PCR assay. For the multiplex PCR, a mixture combining 60 forward primers for TCR Vbeta segments and 13 reverse primers for TCR Jbeta segments was used. The table comes from immuneACCESS by way of TCRdb, which keeps in-frame sequences with V and J called. Part of the clones is missing from these tables; in studies checked, under half for an unresolved V gene and the rest for unknown reasons. In this sample the table shows hundreds of thousands of clones, around 83% of which occur a single time. The ten biggest clones cover just over 1.4% of the sample. The sample taken for sequencing was PBMCs. All receptors come from a girl aged 10-17 years in good health and CMV-seronegative.

The chain is built from TRBV27 and TRBJ1-2; 8 bases match TRBD1. The CDR3 covers 14 residues. V trimming: 4 bases; J trimming: 8 bases; junction bases outside the gene matches: 9. Looked up from germline, CDR1 is MNHEY and CDR2 is SMNVEV (reference sequence). In DNA form, the CDR3 reads TGTGCCAGCAGTTCAACTCACAGGGGGGACGGCTACACCTTC. It encodes CASSSTHRGDGYTF.

The chain combines TRBV7-9 with TRBJ2-7; D might be TRBD2 (6 bases). V was shortened by 4 bases and J by 1 base, with 17 bases between the two germline ends. The germline CDR1 and CDR2 sequences are SEHNR and FQNEAQ (reference sequence). This CDR3 is 16 amino acids long. The CDR3 bases are TGTGCCAGCAGCTCGTACCGGGCTAGCGCTTCCTACGAGCAGTACTTC. Translating it yields CASSSYRASASYEQYF.

CDR3 region: CASSLALAGGSGTQYF. The DNA of the CDR3 is TGTGCCAGCAGCTTAGCGCTAGCGGGGGGATCCGGGACCCAGTACTTC. The chain combines TRBV7-2 with TRBJ2-5; TRBD2 agrees at 11 bases. The junction had 7 bases not matched to a gene; V was cut back by 0 bases and J by 7 bases. Looked up from germline, CDR1 is SGHTA and CDR2 is FQGNSA. The CDR3 totals 16 residues.

This chain uses TRBV13 with TRBJ1-2; a weak D match, TRBD1 (5 bases). The CDR3 extends over 15 amino acids. The germline V gene has CDR1 PRHDT and CDR2 FYEKMQ (reference sequence). V was clipped by 4 bases and J by 0 bases, with 12 bases between them. CDR3 DNA: TGTGCCAGCAGCTCCTTAGGGGTCCCTAACTATGGCTACACCTTC. It translates to CASSSLGVPNYGYTF.

The DNA of the CDR3 is TGTGCCTGGACGAGTGGGCCTTTTTACAATGAGCAGTTCTTC. This translates into CAWTSGPFYNEQFF. The V gene is TRBV30, the J gene TRBJ2-1; D is undetermined. From germline, CDR1 is GTSNPN and CDR2 SVGIG (reference sequence). This CDR3 has 14 amino acids. The V end lost 4 bases, the J end lost 4 bases, and 14 bases lay between the germline ends.

The chain employs TRBV9 and TRBJ2-5; D is possibly TRBD1 (6 bases). This CDR3 contains 16 residues. The germline V and J ends were trimmed by 4 bases and 1 base, with 17 bases remaining between them. Germline CDR1 SGDLS, CDR2 YYNGEE. In nucleotides, the CDR3 is TGTGCCAGCAGCCCATCCCCCGGGGACACCCAAGAGACCCAGTACTTC. Amino acids: CASSPSPGDTQETQYF.

The table lists this clone with a few counts. This rearrangement joins TRBV6-5 to TRBJ1-1; the D is unclear. Per the germline V gene, CDR1 is MNHEY and CDR2 is SVGAGI. This CDR3 has 12 amino acids. V lost 5 bases to trimming and J lost 8 bases, with 12 bases between them. CDR3 DNA sequence: TGTGCCAGCAGTCCTAATCCCGCCGAAGCTTTCTTT. Translated, it gives CASSPNPAEAFF.

V usage is TRBV6-1 and J usage is TRBJ2-5; TRBD1 matches at 7 bases. Looked up from germline, CDR1 is MNHNS and CDR2 is SASEGT. The trim removed 6 bases at V and 1 base at J, leaving 8 bases unmatched. CDR3 length equals 15 residues. The CDR3: CASSRGQLLQETQYF. In DNA, the CDR3 is TGTGCCAGCAGCCGGGGACAGCTCCTCCAAGAGACCCAGTACTTC.

This chain joins TRBV30 and TRBJ1-1; the D is unclear. The CDR3 extends over 16 amino acids. With 1 base removed from V and 5 bases from J, the gap between germline ends came to 20 bases. Germline V gene lookup returns CDR1 GTSNPN and CDR2 SVGIG (reference sequence). The CDR3 DNA is TGTGCCTGGAGTGGACGCCCCGGGAGAGACGAGACTGAAGCTTTCTTT. Protein sequence: CAWSGRPGRDETEAFF.

The chain recombines TRBV7-9 with TRBJ2-7; D is possibly TRBD2 (5 bases). CDR3 length: 15 residues. CDR1 is SEHNR and CDR2 is FQNEAQ in the germline V gene (reference sequence). V lost 1 base and J 6 bases, leaving 16 bases between the germline ends. The CDR3 coding sequence is TGTGCCAGCAGCTTAGTAGGAGGAGCGGATGGCGAGCAGTACTTC. This sequence encodes CASSLVGGADGEQYF.

The V and J genes are TRBV5-6 and TRBJ2-5; 10 nucleotides agree with TRBD2. The CDR3 has 15 amino acids. Trimming removed 2 bases from V and 8 bases from J; junction bases left unmatched: 9. Germline-derived CDR1 and CDR2 are SGHDT and YYEEEE. CDR3 region: CASSLRTSGVQTQYF. Written as DNA, the CDR3 is TGTGCCAGCAGCTTACGGACTAGCGGAGTTCAAACCCAGTACTTC.

A note on this clone: The junction departs from the called germline gene at one end, perhaps through a read error. The chain links TRBV27 to TRBJ2-7; 13 nucleotides line up with TRBD2. CDR1 and CDR2 (germline): MNHEY, SMNVEV (reference sequence). The CDR3 has 15 residues. DNA of the CDR3: TGTGCCAACAGTTTGGGGACTAGCGGGGTCTACGAGCAGTACTTC. Its protein is CANSLGTSGVYEQYF.

V is TRBV5-1 and J is TRBJ2-7; no definite D call. From germline, CDR1 is SGHRS and CDR2 YFSETQ. Trimming removed 5 bases at V and 0 bases at J, with 15 bases between. The CDR3 has 15 residues. CDR3 in amino acids: CASSQYSEASYEQYF. The DNA for the CDR3 is TGCGCCAGCAGTCAATACAGTGAAGCCTCCTACGAGCAGTACTTC.

The J gene is TRBJ2-7, the V gene TRBV11-3; D unresolved. V was cut by 6 bases and J by 6 bases, with 15 bases left in between. The CDR3 spans 13 residues. CDR1 is SGHNT and CDR2 is YENEEA in the germline V gene. The DNA of the CDR3 is TGTGCCAGCAGTTACGACACCGTCTCCGAGCAGTACTTC. Translating gives CASSYDTVSEQYF.

CDR3 sequence reads: CASSYSPGTDSYEQYF. CDR3 DNA: TGTGCCAGCAGTTACTCCCCCGGGACAGACTCCTACGAGCAGTACTTC. The chain carries TRBV6-5 and TRBJ2-7, with TRBD1 matching 7 bases. This CDR3 contains 16 residues. CDR1 MNHEY and CDR2 SVGAGI come from the germline V gene. Losses at the gene ends were 0 bases for V and 0 bases for J; bases not matched to a gene: 5.

The genes are TRBV6-5 and TRBJ1-2; 8 bases fit TRBD1. Germline V lookup: CDR1 MNHEY, CDR2 SVGAGI. This CDR3 has 16 amino acids. V gave up 2 bases and J gave up 7 bases; unmatched junction bases: 12. The CDR3 DNA sequence: TGTGCCAGCAGTTACACAATTACAGGGGGGGACGGTGGCTACACCTTC. Translating it yields CASSYTITGGDGGYTF.

The V call is TRBV13, the J call TRBJ2-7; D is possibly TRBD2 (6 bases). Trimming removed 5 bases at V and 3 bases at J, with 11 bases between. This CDR3 comprises 13 residues. The germline V gene has CDR1 PRHDT and CDR2 FYEKMQ (reference sequence). The CDR3 nucleotides read TGTGCCAGCAGCCGGGACTCCCGCTACGAGCAGTACTTC. It yields the protein CASSRDSRYEQYF.

This rearrangement joins TRBV18 to TRBJ2-1, with 7 bases that match TRBD1. The germline V gene has CDR1 KGHSH and CDR2 LQKENI. Unmatched junction bases numbered 11, after V lost 3 bases and J lost 3 bases. The CDR3 extends over 17 amino acids. The CDR3 nucleotides read TGTGCCAGCTCACCCTATTTCCGGGACAGAGACTACAATGAGCAGTTCTTC. Protein product: CASSPYFRDRDYNEQFF.

V and J are TRBV5-4 and TRBJ2-1, with 10 bases aligning to TRBD1. The CDR3 length is 14 residues. J lost 0 bases, V lost 8 bases, and 2 bases had no gene match. CDR1 and CDR2 from the germline V gene are SGHNT and YYREEE (reference sequence). CDR3 nucleotides: TGTGCCAGTAGGACAGGGGGCTCCTACAATGAGCAGTTCTTC. This translates into CASRTGGSYNEQFF.

The V call is TRBV27, the J call TRBJ1-1; 7 bases agree with TRBD1. CDR3 length: 15 residues. The germline V gene encodes CDR1 MNHEY and CDR2 SMNVEV (reference sequence). V trimming: 4 bases; J trimming: 8 bases; junction bases outside the gene matches: 13. CDR3 DNA sequence: TGTGCCAGCAGTTCCGTCGACAGGGTGTCCCCCGAAGCTTTCTTT. Translated, it gives CASSSVDRVSPEAFF.

This chain links TRBV7-2 with TRBJ2-3, with 14 bases fitting TRBD2. The CDR3 runs 15 residues. The V segment lost 1 base and the J segment 6 bases; nucleotides outside the gene matches: 0. CDR1 and CDR2 (germline): SGHTA, FQGNSA. The CDR3 region has the DNA TGTGCCAGCAGCTTAGGACTAGCGGGGGGGGATACGCAGTATTTT. It translates to CASSLGLAGGDTQYF.

This clone was detected only a few times. The J gene is TRBJ1-2, the V gene TRBV30; 8 positions match TRBD1. V dropped 2 bases and J dropped 0; count of bases not matched to a gene: 11. The V gene's germline CDR1 is GTSNPN and CDR2 SVGIG (reference sequence). The CDR3 is 17 amino acids. The CDR3 region has the DNA TGTGCCTGGAGTCGGTATGCAGGGGGCTATTCTAACTATGGCTACACCTTC. Translating it yields CAWSRYAGGYSNYGYTF.

J is TRBJ2-7 and V is TRBV28, with 8 bases that match TRBD1. The CDR3 runs 14 residues. J was trimmed by 3 bases and V by 6 bases; bases with no gene match: 7. Per germline, CDR1 MDHEN and CDR2 SYDVKM. DNA of the CDR3: TGTGCCAGCAGCTCAGACAGGGGACACTACGAGCAGTACTTC. It translates to CASSSDRGHYEQYF.

The chain links TRBV28 to TRBJ1-2; 7 bases agree with TRBD1. Trimming at V came to 5 bases and at J to 11 bases, leaving 8 bases not matched to a gene. Germline CDR1 reads MDHEN; CDR2 reads SYDVKM. This CDR3 contains 12 residues. Written as DNA, the CDR3 is TGTGCCAGCAGTCCCGACAGGGTACGGTACACCTTC. Residues: CASSPDRVRYTF.

Worth noting for this clone: Different DNA sequences within this sample yield the same CDR3. The rearrangement links TRBV6-5 to TRBJ1-2; no definite D call. Between the trimmed V and J ends, which lost 4 bases and 4 bases, there was a span of 13 bases. The CDR3 extends over 14 amino acids. Germline loops: CDR1 MNHEY, CDR2 SVGAGI. CDR3 coding DNA: TGTGCCAGCAGTTTCGGTTCACGGAGCTATGGCTACACCTTC. Amino acids: CASSFGSRSYGYTF.

This chain connects TRBV11-1 to TRBJ2-2; 9 bases agree with TRBD2. Germline V gene sequence: CDR1 SGHAT, CDR2 FQDESV (reference sequence). The length of the CDR3 is 16 residues. V was pared by 3 bases and J by 0 bases, with 2 bases of the junction left unmatched. The CDR3 DNA reads as TGTGCCAGCAGCTTTTCTAGCGGGGCGAACACCGGGGAGCTGTTTTTT. It yields the protein CASSFSSGANTGELFF.

The chain joins TRBV2 to TRBJ1-2; the D gene is possibly TRBD1 (5 bases). CDR1 is SNHLY and CDR2 is FYNNEI in the germline V gene. This CDR3 is 10 amino acids long. The V gene lost 8 bases and the J gene lost 7 bases, with 8 bases spanning the gap. The DNA for the CDR3 is TGTGCCAGCGGGGGAGGTGGCTACACCTTC. Translating gives CASGGGGYTF.

V and J are TRBV27 and TRBJ1-1; maybe TRBD1 (6 bases). Trimming stripped 8 bases from V and 3 bases from J, with 13 bases between. This CDR3 spans 13 amino acids. Per the germline V gene, CDR1 is MNHEY and CDR2 is SMNVEV (reference sequence). The CDR3 loop is CASSYREYTEAFF. The CDR3 DNA is TGTGCCAGCTCGTACAGGGAGTACACTGAAGCTTTCTTT.

V usage is TRBV7-9 and J usage is TRBJ1-1, with 7 bases fitting TRBD1. The CDR3 has 15 residues. Germline V CDR1 and CDR2: SEHNR, FQNEAQ (reference sequence). J lost 1 base, V lost 5 bases, and 7 bases had no gene match. The CDR3 DNA reads TGTGCCAGCAGCCTTGGGGACAGAGGGAACACTGAAGCTTTCTTT. Protein product: CASSLGDRGNTEAFF.

The chain combines TRBV7-2 with TRBJ1-1; TRBD1 agrees at 8 bases. This CDR3 is 14 amino acids long. V was pared by 3 bases and J by 3 bases, with 3 bases of the junction left unmatched. Per germline, CDR1 SGHTA and CDR2 FQGNSA. The CDR3 DNA follows: TGTGCCAGCAGCTTGCAGGGGGCAGACACTGAAGCTTTCTTT. Protein: CASSLQGADTEAFF.

Concerning this clone itself: The same CDR3 can be traced to other DNA sequences in this sample. This rearrangement joins TRBV9 to TRBJ1-5; D may be TRBD1 (6 bases). This CDR3 comprises 15 residues. Germline V gene lookup returns CDR1 SGDLS and CDR2 YYNGEE. V lost 0 bases, J lost 7 bases, and 14 bases lay in between. The CDR3 DNA is TGTGCCAGCAGCGTAGGTGGGGGGGCTGGGCAGCCCCAGCATTTT. Its protein is CASSVGGGAGQPQHF.

The V call is TRBV6-5, the J call TRBJ1-3; D is unresolved. Germline V CDR1 and CDR2: MNHEY, SVGAGI. CDR3 size: 14 residues. Trimming pared 6 bases from V and 0 bases from J, leaving 9 bases between. The chain's CDR3 is CASSSRNSGNTIYF. CDR3 nucleotide sequence: TGTGCCAGCAGCTCCAGGAACTCTGGAAACACCATATATTTT.